The next 18 T cell receptor beta chains were all read from a single sample in a study of OX40 agonist ivuxolimab in advanced cancers. Assay used: immunoSEQ multiplex PCR; TCRdb lists only in-frame clones, some missing. The sample holds tens of thousands of clones; roughly 88% are singletons and the top ten take around 5.1%. Sequences were derived from CD4+ or CD8+ T cells sorted from blood, sampled in a trial of the OX40 agonist ivuxolimab. The receptors come from an adult with an advanced solid tumor such as melanoma, head and neck, liver or kidney cancer.

This clone appeared a single time. The rearrangement uses TRBV5-4 and TRBJ1-2; D gene ambiguous. Trimming cost V 4 bases and J 8 bases, with 15 bases left between them. The germline V gene has CDR1 SGHNT and CDR2 YYREEE (reference sequence). This CDR3 is built from 13 residues. The CDR3 sequence: CASSQVSLGGYTF. The CDR3, as DNA: TGTGCCAGCAGCCAAGTATCCCTGGGCGGCTACACCTTC.

The chain links TRBV18 to TRBJ2-3; D remains unclear. CDR1 KGHSH and CDR2 LQKENI come from the germline V gene. V was trimmed by 8 bases and J by 3 bases, leaving 9 bases between them. This CDR3 is built from 12 residues. CDR3: CASRTVTDTQYF. The DNA for the CDR3 is TGTGCCAGCCGCACCGTTACAGATACGCAGTATTTT.

This clone was picked up a small number of times. V usage is TRBV2 and J usage is TRBJ1-2; D ambiguous. The CDR3 sequence is 13 residues long. V was clipped by 8 bases and J by 3 bases, with 13 bases between them. Germline CDR1 is SNHLY and CDR2 is FYNNEI. The CDR3 DNA is TGTGCCAGCCACCCGAGGAGGGACTATGGCTACACCTTC. Translated: CASHPRRDYGYTF.

The rearrangement joins TRBV19 to TRBJ2-2, with D perhaps TRBD1 (5 bases). This CDR3 is built from 14 residues. V lost 4 bases and J lost 6, with 12 bases in between. The germline gives CDR1 LNHDA, CDR2 SQIVND (reference sequence). The CDR3 region has the DNA TGTGCCAGTAGTACAGCAGGGTGGTCCGGGGAGCTGTTTTTT. Protein product: CASSTAGWSGELFF.

The V call is TRBV9, the J call TRBJ2-2; D is unclear. The CDR3 is 14 amino acids. Germline loops: CDR1 SGDLS, CDR2 YYNGEE. Deletions cut 4 bases from V and 0 bases from J, with 7 bases between. The CDR3 DNA sequence: TGTGCCAGCAGCCCTACATCGAACACCGGGGAGCTGTTTTTT. This gives the protein CASSPTSNTGELFF.

The chain carries TRBV7-9 and TRBJ2-7; D might be TRBD1 or TRBD2, each matching 5 bases. V was shortened by 1 base and J by 7 bases, with 17 bases between the two germline ends. Germline loops: CDR1 SEHNR, CDR2 FQNEAQ (reference sequence). CDR3 size: 15 residues. The CDR3 region is CASSLDGARVEEQYF. DNA of the CDR3: TGTGCCAGCAGCTTAGATGGGGCGCGGGTGGAGGAGCAGTACTTC.

This chain joins TRBV11-1 and TRBJ2-1; 7 bases are shared with TRBD1. This CDR3 has 13 amino acids. Germline V gives CDR1 SGHAT, CDR2 FQDESV (reference sequence). V shed 4 bases, J shed 8 bases, and the junction held 5 bases outside the gene matches. CDR3 amino acids: CASSWPGGHEQFF. CDR3 in DNA: TGTGCCAGCAGCTGGCCAGGGGGTCATGAGCAGTTCTTC.

V usage is TRBV2 and J usage is TRBJ2-7; 13 nucleotides align to TRBD2. J was trimmed by 6 bases and V by 8 bases; bases with no gene match: 7. This CDR3 comprises 14 residues. Germline loops: CDR1 SNHLY, CDR2 FYNNEI. CDR3 bases: TGTGCCAGCGCAAGACTAGCGGGGGGAGTCGAGCAGTACTTC. Its translation: CASARLAGGVEQYF.

The chain couples TRBV13 to TRBJ1-2; D is uncertain. The CDR3 consists of 14 residues. Germline CDR1 and CDR2: PRHDT and FYEKMQ (reference sequence). V gave up 4 bases and J gave up 6 bases, with 15 bases separating them. The CDR3 loop is CASSSGRGQNGYTF. In nucleotides, the CDR3 is TGTGCCAGCAGCTCCGGCCGTGGTCAAAATGGCTACACCTTC.

By its share, this clone is medium-sized. Other DNA sequences within the sample encode an identical CDR3. The rearrangement links TRBV7-9 to TRBJ2-7; D ambiguous. Germline V gene lookup returns CDR1 SEHNR and CDR2 FQNEAQ (reference sequence). CDR3 size: 12 residues. With 4 bases removed from V and 0 bases from J, the gap between germline ends came to 4 bases. This chain's CDR3 is CASSSSSYEQYF. The CDR3 nucleotides read TGTGCCAGCAGCTCGAGCTCCTACGAGCAGTACTTC. Full variable domain (outside the CDR3, taken from reference TRBV7-9 and TRBJ2-7): DTGVSQNPRHKITKRGQNVTFRCDPISEHNRLYWYRQTLGQGPEFLTYFQNEAQLEKSRLLSDRFSAERPKGSFSTLEIQRTEQGDSAMYLCASSSSSYEQYFGPGTRLTVT.

To note about this clone: The same CDR3 arises from other DNA sequences in this sample as well. CDR3 region: CASSYSRGNQPQHF. The CDR3 coding sequence is TGTGCCAGCAGTTACTCGAGGGGGAATCAGCCCCAGCATTTT. The rearrangement uses TRBV6-5 and TRBJ1-5, with a tentative D call TRBD1 (6 bases). CDR1 and CDR2 from the germline V gene are MNHEY and SVGAGI. Trimming removed 0 bases from V and 4 bases from J, with 7 bases in between. The CDR3 is 14 residues long.

V is TRBV5-1 and J is TRBJ1-1, with D unclear. The CDR3 runs 13 residues. Germline V lookup: CDR1 SGHRS, CDR2 YFSETQ. V lost 2 bases and J lost 5, with 10 bases in between. The DNA of the CDR3 is TGCGCCAGCAGCTTAGAGATATGGACTGAAGCTTTCTTT. Its protein is CASSLEIWTEAFF. The variable domain in full, completed from reference TRBV5-1 and TRBJ1-1, reads KAGVTQTPRYLIKTRGQQVTLSCSPISGHRSVSWYQQTPGQGLQFLFEYFSETQRNKGNFPGRFSGRQFSNSRSEMNVSTLELGDSALYLCASSLEIWTEAFFGQGTRLTVV.

V gene TRBV29-1 combines with J gene TRBJ2-3; no definite D call. The V end was cut by 1 base, the J end by 0 bases, with 8 bases between. CDR1 SQVTM and CDR2 ANQGSEA come from the germline V gene. This CDR3 comprises 14 residues. The CDR3, as DNA: TGCAGCGTTGAAGGCCCAGTTAGCACAGATACGCAGTATTTT. Residues: CSVEGPVSTDTQYF.

This rearrangement joins TRBV6-6 to TRBJ1-5, with D hard to call. This CDR3 contains 14 residues. Germline V gene data show CDR1 as MNHNY and CDR2 as SVGAGI (reference sequence). V dropped 3 bases and J dropped 4 bases, with 10 bases sitting between them. The CDR3 loop is CASSYLGTNQPQHF. In DNA, the CDR3 is TGTGCCAGCAGTTATTTGGGAACAAATCAGCCCCAGCATTTT.

This clone was detected only a few times. This chain connects TRBV7-2 to TRBJ2-2, with D uncertain. The CDR3 length is 15 residues. Germline-derived CDR1 and CDR2 are SGHTA and FQGNSA. Trimming pared 5 bases from V and 0 bases from J, leaving 10 bases between. DNA for the CDR3: TGTGCCAGCAGCCGCCCCGGGCCGAACACCGGGGAGCTGTTTTTT. Encoded protein: CASSRPGPNTGELFF.

This rearrangement joins TRBV5-8 to TRBJ2-7; D possibly corresponds to TRBD1 (6 bases). In germline, CDR1 is SGHTS, CDR2 YDEGEE. V dropped 4 bases and J dropped 2 bases, with 16 bases sitting between them. This CDR3 comprises 15 residues. The CDR3 bases are TGTGCCAGCAGCCTTAACGACAGGTTCCCCTACGAGCAGTACTTC. This sequence encodes CASSLNDRFPYEQYF.

This clone has a single count. V usage is TRBV27 and J usage is TRBJ1-5; unclear D gene. Germline CDR1 reads MNHEY; CDR2 reads SMNVEV (reference sequence). V dropped 2 bases and J dropped 1 base, with 15 bases sitting between them. This CDR3 comprises 17 residues. The CDR3 nucleotides are TGTGCCAGCAGTTTACTCGGGGAGGTATGGAGCAATCAGCCCCAGCATTTT. This sequence encodes CASSLLGEVWSNQPQHF.

In this sample, this clone turned up once. This chain uses TRBV7-2 with TRBJ2-3; 15 nucleotides agree with TRBD2. The CDR3 loop spans 18 amino acids. CDR1 and CDR2 (germline): SGHTA, FQGNSA. Losses at the gene ends were 5 bases for V and 4 bases for J; bases not matched to a gene: 10. The CDR3 bases are TGTGCCAGCAGCGCCCCCGGGACTAGCGGGAGGAGGGCAGATACGCAGTATTTT. Translating it yields CASSAPGTSGRRADTQYF.